This T cell receptor (beta chain) was sequenced for a study of blood T cell repertoires in COVID-19. The CDR3 spans 13 residues. V gave up 4 bases and J gave up 8 bases, with 13 bases separating them. CDR1 is SGHNT and CDR2 is YYREEE in the germline V gene (reference sequence). Sequenced by immunoSEQ multiplex PCR; TCRdb stores in-frame clones only, minus some. The sample carries roughly 460,000 clones, approximately 90% recorded once. This chain connects TRBV5-4 to TRBJ1-3, with D maybe TRBD1 (6 bases). The sequenced sample consisted of peripheral blood. This receptor was taken from a man aged 18-30 years with COVID-19, enrolled during active disease. The CDR3 sequence is CASSPDRGDTIYF. The CDR3 bases are TGTGCCAGCAGCCCGGACAGAGGGGACACCATATATTTT.